Sequencing of this T cell receptor (beta chain) was carried out in a study of memory CD4+ T cells and cytomegalovirus serostatus. Overall study results and limits: Suggested: most of the CMV-linked TCR signature lies in CD4+ memory cells.

V lost 6 bases to trimming and J lost 9 bases, with 9 bases between them. The CDR3 spans 11 residues. The germline V gene encodes CDR1 SNHLY and CDR2 FYNNEI. The sort gate was single viable CD3+CD4+CD8-CD45RO+ cells for memory CD4+ T cells. Only one count was recorded for this clone. Its matching antigen is unknown. This table comes from immunoSEQ multiplex PCR, and its TCRdb copy is limited to in-frame clones, with some not included. The sample holds tens of thousands of clones; roughly four fifths are singletons and the top ten take 0.65% to 0.9%. Sequencing was performed on memory CD4+ T cells from blood. The chain links TRBV2 to TRBJ2-1, with D perhaps matching TRBD2 (5 bases). The receptor comes from an adult in good health and CMV-seronegative. CDR3 region: CASRSGGEQFF. The CDR3 DNA sequence: TGTGCCAGCAGGAGCGGCGGTGAGCAGTTCTTC.